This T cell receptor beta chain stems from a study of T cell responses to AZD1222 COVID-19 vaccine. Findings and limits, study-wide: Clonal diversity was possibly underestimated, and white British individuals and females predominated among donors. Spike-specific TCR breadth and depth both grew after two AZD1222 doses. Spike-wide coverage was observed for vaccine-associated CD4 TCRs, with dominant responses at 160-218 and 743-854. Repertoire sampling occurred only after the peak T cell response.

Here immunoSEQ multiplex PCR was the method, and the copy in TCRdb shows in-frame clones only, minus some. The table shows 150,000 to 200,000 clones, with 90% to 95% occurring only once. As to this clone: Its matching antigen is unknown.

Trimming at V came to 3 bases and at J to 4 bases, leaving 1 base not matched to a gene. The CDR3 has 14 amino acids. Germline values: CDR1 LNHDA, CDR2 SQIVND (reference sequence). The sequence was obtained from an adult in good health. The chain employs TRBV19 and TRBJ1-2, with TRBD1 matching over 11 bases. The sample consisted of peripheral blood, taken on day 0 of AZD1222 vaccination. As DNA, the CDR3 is TGTGCCAGTAGTATCGGGACAGGGGGCTATGGCTACACCTTC. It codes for CASSIGTGGYGYTF.